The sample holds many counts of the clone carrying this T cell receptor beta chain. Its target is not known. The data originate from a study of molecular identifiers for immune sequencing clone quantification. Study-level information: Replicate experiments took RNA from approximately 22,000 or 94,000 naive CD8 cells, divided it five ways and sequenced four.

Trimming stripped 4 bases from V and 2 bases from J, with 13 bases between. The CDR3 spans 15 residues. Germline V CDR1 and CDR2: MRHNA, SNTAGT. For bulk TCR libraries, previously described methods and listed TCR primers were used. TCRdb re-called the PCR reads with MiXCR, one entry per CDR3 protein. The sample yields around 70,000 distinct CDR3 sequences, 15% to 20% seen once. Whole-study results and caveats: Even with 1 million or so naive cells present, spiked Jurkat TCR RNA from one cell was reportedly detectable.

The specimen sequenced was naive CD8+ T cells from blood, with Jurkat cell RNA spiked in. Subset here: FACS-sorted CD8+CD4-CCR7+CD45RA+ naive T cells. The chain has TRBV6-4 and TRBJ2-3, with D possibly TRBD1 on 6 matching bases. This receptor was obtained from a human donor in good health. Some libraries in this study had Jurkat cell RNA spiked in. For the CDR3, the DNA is TGTGCCAGCAGTGTTGAGACAGGAGACACAGATACGCAGTATTTT. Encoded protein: CASSVETGDTDTQYF.